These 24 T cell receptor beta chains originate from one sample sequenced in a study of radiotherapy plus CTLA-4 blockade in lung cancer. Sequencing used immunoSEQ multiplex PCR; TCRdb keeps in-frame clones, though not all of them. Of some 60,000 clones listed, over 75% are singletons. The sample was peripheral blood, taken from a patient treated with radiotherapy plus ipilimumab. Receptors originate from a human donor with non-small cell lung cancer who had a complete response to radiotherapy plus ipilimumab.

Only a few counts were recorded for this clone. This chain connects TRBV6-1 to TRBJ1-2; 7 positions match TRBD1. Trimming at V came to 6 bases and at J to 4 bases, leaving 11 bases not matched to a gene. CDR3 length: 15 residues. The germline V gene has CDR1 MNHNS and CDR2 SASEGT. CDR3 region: CASRDGGGGGYGYTF. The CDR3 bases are TGTGCCAGCAGGGACGGAGGGGGCGGAGGCTATGGCTACACCTTC.

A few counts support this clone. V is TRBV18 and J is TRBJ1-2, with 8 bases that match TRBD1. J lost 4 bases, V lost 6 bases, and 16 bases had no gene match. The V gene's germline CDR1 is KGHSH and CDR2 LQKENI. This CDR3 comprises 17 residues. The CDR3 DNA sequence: TGTGCCAGCTCGCCCGGGGTCAGGGGGCCTCTTGGCTATGGCTACACCTTC. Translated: CASSPGVRGPLGYGYTF.

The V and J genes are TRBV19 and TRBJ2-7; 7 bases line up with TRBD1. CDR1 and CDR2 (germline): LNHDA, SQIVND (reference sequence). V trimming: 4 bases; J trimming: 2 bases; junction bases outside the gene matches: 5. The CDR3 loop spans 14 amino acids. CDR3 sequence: CASSTPQGTYEQYF. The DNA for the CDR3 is TGTGCCAGTAGTACCCCACAGGGGACCTACGAGCAGTACTTC.

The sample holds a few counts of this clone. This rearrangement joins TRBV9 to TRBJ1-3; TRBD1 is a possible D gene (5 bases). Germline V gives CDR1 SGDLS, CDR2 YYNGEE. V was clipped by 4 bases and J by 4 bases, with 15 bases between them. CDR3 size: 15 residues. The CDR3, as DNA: TGTGCCAGCAGCCCACGGAATCAGGGAGGAAACACCATATATTTT. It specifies CASSPRNQGGNTIYF.

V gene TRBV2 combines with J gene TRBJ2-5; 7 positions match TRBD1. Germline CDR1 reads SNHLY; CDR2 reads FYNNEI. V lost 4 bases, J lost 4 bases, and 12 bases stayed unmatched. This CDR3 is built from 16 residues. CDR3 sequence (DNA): TGTGCCAGCAGTGCGCCTAAGACAGGGTGGGGAGAGACCCAGTACTTC. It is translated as CASSAPKTGWGETQYF.

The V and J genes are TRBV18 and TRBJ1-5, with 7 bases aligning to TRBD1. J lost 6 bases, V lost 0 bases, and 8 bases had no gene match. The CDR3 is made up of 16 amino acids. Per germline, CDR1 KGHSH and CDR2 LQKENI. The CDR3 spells CASSPPGRGPGQPQHF. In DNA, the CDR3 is TGTGCCAGCTCACCACCGGGTAGGGGGCCTGGTCAGCCCCAGCATTTT.

The chain's CDR3 is CASSQATGLAGVEQFF. In nucleotides, the CDR3 is TGCGCCAGCAGCCAAGCTACGGGACTAGCGGGGGTTGAGCAGTTCTTC. V gene TRBV4-3 combines with J gene TRBJ2-1; TRBD2 matches at 14 bases. After removal of 1 base from V and 9 bases from J, the junction contained 5 bases not matched to a gene. Per the germline V gene, CDR1 is LGHNA and CDR2 is YSLEER. The CDR3 is 16 amino acids.

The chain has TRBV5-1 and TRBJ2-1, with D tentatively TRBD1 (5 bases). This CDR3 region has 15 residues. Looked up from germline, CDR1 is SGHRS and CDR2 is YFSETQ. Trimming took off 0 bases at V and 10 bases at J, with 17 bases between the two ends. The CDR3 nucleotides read TGCGCCAGCAGCTTGGCTCCGCGAGGTTCAGGGGAGCAGTTCTTC. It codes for CASSLAPRGSGEQFF.

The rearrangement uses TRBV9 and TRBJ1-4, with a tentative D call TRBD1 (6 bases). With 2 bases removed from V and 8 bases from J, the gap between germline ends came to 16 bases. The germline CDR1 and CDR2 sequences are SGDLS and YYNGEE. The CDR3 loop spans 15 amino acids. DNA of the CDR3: TGTGCCAGCAGCGTCGGGACATTGAGATTCGAAAAACTGTTTTTT. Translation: CASSVGTLRFEKLFF. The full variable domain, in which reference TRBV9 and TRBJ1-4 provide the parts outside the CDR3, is DSGVTQTPKHLITATGQRVTLRCSPRSGDLSVYWYQQSLDQGLQFLIQYYNGEERAKGNILERFSAQQFPDLHSELNLSSLELGDSALYFCASSVGTLRFEKLFFGSGTQLSVL.

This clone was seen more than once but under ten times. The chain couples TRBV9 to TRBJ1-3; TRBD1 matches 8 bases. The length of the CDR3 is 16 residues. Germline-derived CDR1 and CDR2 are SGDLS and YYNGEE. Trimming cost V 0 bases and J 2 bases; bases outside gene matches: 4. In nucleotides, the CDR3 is TGTGCCAGCAGCGTAGCCTCGGACAGGGCTGGAAACACCATATATTTT. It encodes CASSVASDRAGNTIYF.

The CDR3 nucleotides are TGCGCCAGCAATTCCAGGGGGGTTTCCACAGATACGCAGTATTTT. It specifies CASNSRGVSTDTQYF. The chain joins TRBV10-2 to TRBJ2-3; possible D gene TRBD1, 7 bases. Germline V gene sequence: CDR1 WSHSY, CDR2 SAAADI. V shed 7 bases and J shed 2 bases, with 16 bases lying between them. The CDR3 contains 15 residues.

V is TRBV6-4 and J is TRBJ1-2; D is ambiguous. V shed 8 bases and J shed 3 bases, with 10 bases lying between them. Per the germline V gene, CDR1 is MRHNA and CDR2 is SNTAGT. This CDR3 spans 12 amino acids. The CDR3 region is CASPEDYYGYTF. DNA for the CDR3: TGTGCCAGCCCGGAGGATTACTATGGCTACACCTTC.

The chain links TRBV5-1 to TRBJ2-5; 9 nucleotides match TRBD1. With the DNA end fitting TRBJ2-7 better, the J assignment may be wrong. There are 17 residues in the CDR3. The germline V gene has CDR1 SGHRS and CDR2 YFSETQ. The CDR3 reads CASSLEPGDRVRYEQYF. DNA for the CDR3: TGCGCCAGCAGCTTGGAACCTGGGGACAGGGTGCGTTACGAGCAGTACTTC.

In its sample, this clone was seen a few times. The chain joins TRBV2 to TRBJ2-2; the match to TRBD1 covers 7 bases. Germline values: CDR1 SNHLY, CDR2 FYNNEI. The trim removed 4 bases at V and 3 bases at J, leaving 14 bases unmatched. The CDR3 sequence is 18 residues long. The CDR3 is CASSVRIGQGEYTGELFF. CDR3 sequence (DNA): TGTGCCAGCAGTGTACGGATAGGGCAGGGGGAGTACACCGGGGAGCTGTTTTTT.

The CDR3 bases are TGTGCCAGCAGCCCGAGCGAGACCCAGTACTTC. Protein product: CASSPSETQYF. This sequence joins TRBV7-8 and TRBJ2-5; no firm D call. Germline V gene data show CDR1 as SGHVS and CDR2 as FQNEAQ. The CDR3 runs 11 residues. V lost 5 bases and J lost 5, with 6 bases in between.

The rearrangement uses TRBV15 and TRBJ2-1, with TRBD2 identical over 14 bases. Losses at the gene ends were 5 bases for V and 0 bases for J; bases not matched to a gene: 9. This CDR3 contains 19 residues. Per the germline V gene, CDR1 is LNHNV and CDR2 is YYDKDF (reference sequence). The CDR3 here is CATSGGLGTSGSSYNEQFF. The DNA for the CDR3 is TGTGCCACCAGCGGAGGACTGGGGACTAGCGGGAGCTCCTACAATGAGCAGTTCTTC.

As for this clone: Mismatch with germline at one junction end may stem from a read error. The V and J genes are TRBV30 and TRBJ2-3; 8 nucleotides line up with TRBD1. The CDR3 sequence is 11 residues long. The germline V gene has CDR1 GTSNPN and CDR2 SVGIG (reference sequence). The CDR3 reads CAWSGQGAEEF. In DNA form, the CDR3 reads TGTGCCTGGAGTGGCCAGGGGGCGGAGGAGTTT.

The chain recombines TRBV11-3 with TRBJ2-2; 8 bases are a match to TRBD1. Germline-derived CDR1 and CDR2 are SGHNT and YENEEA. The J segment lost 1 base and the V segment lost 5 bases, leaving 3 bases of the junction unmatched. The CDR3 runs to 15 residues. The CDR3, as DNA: TGTGCCAGCAGCCTCGGACAGGGGAACACCGGGGAGCTGTTTTTT. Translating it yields CASSLGQGNTGELFF.

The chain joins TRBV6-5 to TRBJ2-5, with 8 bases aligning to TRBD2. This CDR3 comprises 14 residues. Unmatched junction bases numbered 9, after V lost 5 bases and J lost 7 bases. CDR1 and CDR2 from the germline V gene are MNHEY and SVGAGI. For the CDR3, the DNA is TGTGCCAGCAGTCGAGGACGGGAGGGCACGACCCAGTACTTC. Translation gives CASSRGREGTTQYF.

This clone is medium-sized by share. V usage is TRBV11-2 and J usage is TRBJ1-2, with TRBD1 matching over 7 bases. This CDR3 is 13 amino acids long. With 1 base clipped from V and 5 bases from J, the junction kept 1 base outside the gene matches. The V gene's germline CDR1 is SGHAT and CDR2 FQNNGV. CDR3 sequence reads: CASSLGGQYGYTF. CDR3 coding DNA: TGTGCCAGCAGCTTAGGGGGACAGTATGGCTACACCTTC.

CDR3 protein: CASSSTAPTGGSQPQHF. DNA of the CDR3: TGTGCCAGCTCATCCACAGCCCCGACAGGGGGGAGCCAGCCCCAGCATTTT. The chain is built from TRBV18 and TRBJ1-5; TRBD1 matches 9 bases. Trimming took 5 bases from V and 7 from J; bases not matched to a gene: 15. CDR1 and CDR2 from the germline V gene are KGHSH and LQKENI. This CDR3 spans 17 amino acids.

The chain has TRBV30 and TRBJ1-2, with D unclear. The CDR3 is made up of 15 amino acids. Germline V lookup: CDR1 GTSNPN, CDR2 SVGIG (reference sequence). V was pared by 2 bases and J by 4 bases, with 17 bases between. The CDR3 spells CAWSRRVDASYGYTF. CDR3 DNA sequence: TGTGCCTGGAGTCGGAGGGTTGATGCTTCCTATGGCTACACCTTC.

CDR3 region: CAWNQGGGGPRGEQFF. Written as DNA, the CDR3 is TGTGCCTGGAATCAGGGAGGCGGGGGGCCCAGGGGTGAGCAGTTCTTC. The chain combines TRBV30 with TRBJ2-1, with 8 positions matching TRBD2. With 4 bases clipped from V and 9 bases from J, the junction kept 17 bases outside the gene matches. CDR1 is GTSNPN and CDR2 is SVGIG in the germline V gene (reference sequence). This CDR3 comprises 16 residues. The complete variable domain, with remaining parts taken from reference TRBV30 and TRBJ2-1, reads SQTIHQWPATLVQPVGSPLSLECTVEGTSNPNLYWYRQAAGRGLQLLFYSVGIGQISSEVPQNLSASRPQDRQFILSSKKLLLSDSGFYLCAWNQGGGGPRGEQFFGPGTRLTVL.

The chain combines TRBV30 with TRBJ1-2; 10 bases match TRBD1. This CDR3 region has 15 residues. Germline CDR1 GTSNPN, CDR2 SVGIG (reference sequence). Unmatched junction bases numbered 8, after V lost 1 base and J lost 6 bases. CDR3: CAWSGRGQGYDGYTF. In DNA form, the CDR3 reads TGTGCCTGGAGTGGGAGGGGACAGGGGTACGATGGCTACACCTTC.